These 29 T cell receptor beta chains were all obtained from the same sample, sequenced in a study of control samples from healthy donors and cancer patients. Measured with immunoSEQ multiplex PCR; TCRdb has only the in-frame clones, and not every one. The data contain 75,000 to 100,000 clones, roughly 82% of them singletons. Sequenced input: blood. The receptors were sampled from a man aged 60 to 69 in good health.

This chain connects TRBV30 to TRBJ2-7, with D unclear. CDR3 size: 12 residues. With 5 bases removed from V and 0 bases from J, the gap between germline ends came to 8 bases. Germline values: CDR1 GTSNPN, CDR2 SVGIG (reference sequence). The CDR3, as DNA: TGTGCCTGGGCACAGACCTCCTACGAGCAGTACTTC. It codes for CAWAQTSYEQYF.

The V gene is TRBV18, the J gene TRBJ2-7; possibly TRBD2 for D (6 bases). V was shortened by 0 bases and J by 2 bases, with 8 bases between the two germline ends. The CDR3 loop spans 14 amino acids. Germline-derived CDR1 and CDR2 are KGHSH and LQKENI. CDR3 nucleotides: TGTGCCAGCTCACCACCGAGGAGGGCCTACGAGCAGTACTTC. Amino acids: CASSPPRRAYEQYF.

This clone was found a few times. The chain employs TRBV10-3 and TRBJ2-7, with D possibly matching TRBD1 (6 bases). Trimming took off 4 bases at V and 2 bases at J, with 15 bases between the two ends. The CDR3 spans 15 residues. The germline gives CDR1 ENHRY, CDR2 SYGVKD. The CDR3 sequence: CAISGDDRLTYEQYF. The CDR3 nucleotides are TGTGCCATCAGTGGGGACGACAGGCTGACCTACGAGCAGTACTTC.

The CDR3, as DNA: TGCGCCAGCAGCTTGGCCCTGGGAGTCACCGGGGAGCTGTTTTTT. It yields the protein CASSLALGVTGELFF. The V gene is TRBV5-1, the J gene TRBJ2-2, with D tentatively TRBD2 (5 bases). The CDR3 is 15 amino acids. CDR1 and CDR2 (germline): SGHRS, YFSETQ. V lost 0 bases to trimming and J lost 4 bases, with 10 bases between them. The whole variable domain, remainder taken from reference TRBV5-1 and TRBJ2-2, is KAGVTQTPRYLIKTRGQQVTLSCSPISGHRSVSWYQQTPGQGLQFLFEYFSETQRNKGNFPGRFSGRQFSNSRSEMNVSTLELGDSALYLCASSLALGVTGELFFGEGSRLTVL.

This rearrangement joins TRBV27 to TRBJ2-1; a possible D gene is TRBD1 (5 bases). The germline V gene encodes CDR1 MNHEY and CDR2 SMNVEV (reference sequence). The CDR3 spans 16 residues. Trimming took 7 bases from V and 9 from J, leaving 25 bases between them. The CDR3 reads CASKLGSDIAFGEQFF. Here the CDR3 DNA reads TGTGCCAGCAAATTGGGCTCGGACATCGCCTTTGGTGAGCAGTTCTTC.

The genes are TRBV11-2 and TRBJ2-7; 8 bases are a match to TRBD1. The CDR3 runs to 15 residues. CDR1 is SGHAT and CDR2 is FQNNGV in the germline V gene. The J segment lost 2 bases and the V segment lost 2 bases, leaving 5 bases of the junction unmatched. The CDR3 loop is CASSLFQGAAYEQYF. The CDR3 DNA reads as TGTGCCAGCAGCTTATTTCAGGGGGCCGCCTACGAGCAGTACTTC.

The chain has TRBV7-9 and TRBJ2-7, with 9 bases fitting TRBD1. Germline CDR1 reads SEHNR; CDR2 reads FQNEAQ (reference sequence). V shed 5 bases, J shed 7 bases, and the junction held 18 bases outside the gene matches. The CDR3 runs 17 residues. The CDR3 DNA is TGTGCCAGCAGCCCGAAGGGGGGGGACAGGGATCTAGGAGAGCAGTACTTC. Protein: CASSPKGGDRDLGEQYF.

This chain links TRBV7-6 with TRBJ2-7; 7 positions match TRBD2. With 0 bases clipped from V and 4 bases from J, the junction kept 9 bases outside the gene matches. The CDR3 length is 16 residues. Germline values: CDR1 SGHVS, CDR2 FNYEAQ. CDR3 sequence reads: CASSLALGGGHYEQYF. CDR3 in DNA: TGTGCCAGCAGCTTAGCGCTGGGGGGAGGGCATTACGAGCAGTACTTC.

The chain joins TRBV10-3 to TRBJ1-2; D is undetermined. CDR3 length equals 14 residues. Trimming pared 2 bases from V and 4 bases from J, leaving 11 bases between. Germline V gives CDR1 ENHRY, CDR2 SYGVKD. The CDR3 DNA is TGTGCCATCAGTGAGGAGGGTCGGGGCTATGGCTACACCTTC. Translation gives CAISEEGRGYGYTF.

This clone was detected only a few times. V gene TRBV7-2 combines with J gene TRBJ1-6; D call uncertain. The length of the CDR3 is 14 residues. Per the germline V gene, CDR1 is SGHTA and CDR2 is FQGNSA. V was shortened by 0 bases and J by 5 bases, with 5 bases between the two germline ends. The CDR3 sequence: CASSLARDNSPLHF. The CDR3 DNA follows: TGTGCCAGCAGCTTAGCCAGAGATAATTCACCCCTCCACTTT.

The rearrangement uses TRBV24-1 and TRBJ2-1; 12 nucleotides agree with TRBD1. Unmatched junction bases numbered 6, after V lost 2 bases and J lost 8 bases. Germline CDR1 reads KGHDR; CDR2 reads SFDVKD. CDR3 length: 16 residues. The CDR3 bases are TGTGCCACCAGTGATTCGACCGGGACAGGGGGCCATGAGCAGTTCTTC. This gives the protein CATSDSTGTGGHEQFF.

A few counts support this clone. The V call is TRBV2, the J call TRBJ2-2; TRBD2 might be the D (7 bases). This CDR3 is built from 15 residues. Trimming pared 5 bases from V and 4 bases from J, leaving 14 bases between. The germline V gene has CDR1 SNHLY and CDR2 FYNNEI. The CDR3 here is CASSRGRVSTGELFF. The CDR3 coding sequence is TGTGCCAGCAGTAGGGGGAGGGTCAGCACCGGGGAGCTGTTTTTT.

The V call is TRBV2, the J call TRBJ2-5, with TRBD1 identical over 10 bases. J lost 5 bases, V lost 6 bases, and 6 bases had no gene match. The CDR3 totals 14 residues. Germline CDR1 SNHLY, CDR2 FYNNEI. The CDR3 region is CASSALGQGETQYF. CDR3 coding DNA: TGTGCCAGCAGCGCACTGGGACAGGGGGAGACCCAGTACTTC.

Regarding this clone: Other DNA sequences in the same sample also yield this CDR3. The chain employs TRBV6-5 and TRBJ1-4, with D unclear. The germline CDR1 and CDR2 sequences are MNHEY and SVGAGI. V was trimmed by 6 bases and J by 0 bases, leaving 8 bases between them. The CDR3 has 14 amino acids. The CDR3 coding sequence is TGTGCCAGCAGGCGCCCTGCAACTAATGAAAAACTGTTTTTT. As protein: CASRRPATNEKLFF.

This chain connects TRBV6-6 to TRBJ2-1; 7 bases are shared with TRBD1. After removal of 2 bases from V and 1 base from J, the junction contained 5 bases not matched to a gene. The CDR3 has 16 amino acids. Germline V gene lookup returns CDR1 MNHNY and CDR2 SVGAGI (reference sequence). CDR3 loop: CASSYKAGGSYNEQFF. DNA for the CDR3: TGTGCCAGCAGTTACAAGGCAGGGGGATCCTACAATGAGCAGTTCTTC.

The chain recombines TRBV3-1 (or the pseudogene TRBV3-2) with TRBJ1-4; D might be TRBD1 (6 bases). This CDR3 is built from 14 residues. V was pared by 3 bases and J by 4 bases, with 9 bases between. Germline CDR1 LGHDT, CDR2 YNNKEL (reference sequence). The CDR3 protein is CASSQTGNNEKLFF. CDR3 coding DNA: TGTGCCAGCAGCCAGACAGGCAATAATGAAAAACTGTTTTTT.

The V and J genes are TRBV11-1 and TRBJ2-2, with D possibly TRBD2 on 7 matching bases. Trimming cost V 7 bases and J 6 bases, with 18 bases left between them. Germline CDR1 reads SGHAT; CDR2 reads FQDESV (reference sequence). This CDR3 comprises 15 residues. The CDR3 bases are TGTGCCAGCACCCCTACCGGGGGGCTCGCCGGGGAGCTGTTTTTT. Protein sequence: CASTPTGGLAGELFF. Drawing the rest from reference TRBV11-1 and TRBJ2-2, the complete variable domain is EAEVAQSPRYKITEKSQAVAFWCDPISGHATLYWYRQILGQGPELLVQFQDESVVDDSQLPKDRFSAERLKGVDSTLKIQPAELGDSAMYLCASTPTGGLAGELFFGEGSRLTVL.

This clone was detected many times. The rearrangement links TRBV3-1 (or the pseudogene TRBV3-2) to TRBJ2-3; D might be TRBD2 (6 bases). This CDR3 has 18 amino acids. The germline V and J ends were trimmed by 0 bases and 3 bases, with 19 bases remaining between them. Germline assignment: CDR1 LGHDT and CDR2 YNNKEL (reference sequence). The CDR3 DNA reads as TGTGCCAGCAGCCAAGATCGTTTGGAGGGGATTTTGACAGATACGCAGTATTTT. Amino acids: CASSQDRLEGILTDTQYF.

This chain joins TRBV5-6 and TRBJ2-5, with a tentative D call TRBD2 (5 bases). V lost 4 bases to trimming and J lost 2 bases, with 18 bases between them. The CDR3 length is 16 residues. Germline V gene data show CDR1 as SGHDT and CDR2 as YYEEEE. In DNA form, the CDR3 reads TGTGCCAGCAGCGGTAGTTATATATCGGGACAAGAGACCCAGTACTTC. Translation: CASSGSYISGQETQYF.

The gene calls are TRBV12-3 or TRBV12-4 and TRBJ2-2, with TRBD1 as a possible D gene (6 bases). Trimming removed 5 bases at V and 6 bases at J, with 10 bases between. The CDR3 has 13 amino acids. The CDR3 nucleotides read TGTGCCAGCAGTGGCGACAGGTCCGGGGAGCTGTTTTTT. This codes for CASSGDRSGELFF.

Details on this clone: Sequence at one end of the junction differs from germline and may be a read error. J is TRBJ1-5 and V is TRBV30, with a weak D call TRBD1 (5 bases). Per germline, CDR1 GTSNPN and CDR2 SVGIG (reference sequence). The CDR3 sequence is 13 residues long. The CDR3 sequence: CTWSRGDNQPQHF. As DNA, the CDR3 is TGTACCTGGAGCCGGGGGGACAATCAGCCCCAGCATTTT.

This clone was detected only a few times. This chain links TRBV5-4 with TRBJ2-7; unclear D gene. Trimming took off 3 bases at V and 2 bases at J, with 12 bases between the two ends. There are 14 residues in the CDR3. In germline, CDR1 is SGHNT, CDR2 YYREEE (reference sequence). This CDR3 reads CASSSALTTYEQYF. The CDR3 coding sequence is TGTGCCAGCAGCTCCGCCCTAACGACCTACGAGCAGTACTTC.

The chain is built from TRBV16 and TRBJ1-1; TRBD1 is a possible D gene (6 bases). The CDR3 loop spans 14 amino acids. Germline values: CDR1 KGHSY, CDR2 FQNENV. Trimming shortened V by 4 bases and J by 0 bases, and 9 bases separated the two germline ends. The CDR3 DNA follows: TGTGCCAGCAGCCGGGGACACTTGAACACTGAAGCTTTCTTT. The encoded protein is CASSRGHLNTEAFF.

The genes are TRBV7-9 and TRBJ2-2; D unresolved. Germline V gene lookup returns CDR1 SEHNR and CDR2 FQNEAQ (reference sequence). Trimming left V 2 bases short and J 1 base short, with 5 bases between. This CDR3 contains 14 residues. CDR3 nucleotides: TGTGCCAGCAGCTTAAATGTGAACACCGGGGAGCTGTTTTTT. This encodes CASSLNVNTGELFF.

The chain recombines TRBV11-2 with TRBJ2-3, with D possibly matching TRBD2 (6 bases). CDR1 and CDR2 (germline): SGHAT, FQNNGV. This CDR3 has 14 residues. Trimming pared 2 bases from V and 3 bases from J, leaving 9 bases between. CDR3 region: CASSLSGSTDTQYF. CDR3 DNA sequence: TGTGCCAGCAGCTTATCCGGGAGTACAGATACGCAGTATTTT.

V and J are TRBV6-4 and TRBJ2-3, with TRBD2 identical over 7 bases. Trimming at V came to 2 bases and at J to 3 bases, leaving 2 bases not matched to a gene. This CDR3 is built from 14 residues. Germline CDR1 MRHNA, CDR2 SNTAGT. In nucleotides, the CDR3 is TGTGCCAGCAGTGACCGCGGGAGTACAGATACGCAGTATTTT. Protein product: CASSDRGSTDTQYF.

J is TRBJ1-4 and V is TRBV5-1, with TRBD1 identical over 7 bases. J gave up 7 bases and V 5 bases, and 17 bases lay outside the gene matches. The CDR3 runs 17 residues. Germline V CDR1 and CDR2: SGHRS, YFSETQ. The CDR3 reads CASRLSPQGGEGEKLFF. The DNA of the CDR3 is TGCGCCAGCAGACTAAGTCCCCAAGGGGGCGAAGGTGAAAAACTGTTTTTT.

This chain connects TRBV28 to TRBJ2-1, with D possibly TRBD1 on 6 matching bases. Germline V lookup: CDR1 MDHEN, CDR2 SYDVKM. The CDR3 totals 14 residues. V lost 5 bases to trimming and J lost 0 bases, with 8 bases between them. The CDR3 loop reads CASSMDSSYNEQFF. CDR3 nucleotide sequence: TGTGCCAGCAGTATGGACAGCTCCTACAATGAGCAGTTCTTC.

The chain employs TRBV5-6 and TRBJ2-5; TRBD1 matches 8 bases. This CDR3 contains 14 residues. Germline V gives CDR1 SGHDT, CDR2 YYEEEE. V lost 3 bases, J lost 4 bases, and 5 bases stayed unmatched. The CDR3 loop is CASSWDRSLETQYF. CDR3 DNA: TGTGCCAGCAGCTGGGACAGGTCATTAGAGACCCAGTACTTC.